These T cell receptor beta chains were read from a single sample in a study of early T cells in non-severe SARS-CoV-2 infection. TCRdb redid the calling of the 5' RACE reads with MiXCR, one entry per CDR3 protein. The table includes 50,000 to 70,000 distinct CDR3 sequences, about 15% detected once. This sample comprised whole blood, obtained at baseline. These receptors all come from an adult who was a healthcare worker with PCR-confirmed SARS-CoV-2 infection or an uninfected control (not recorded which). Both conserved end residues are part of each CDR3. Fields, in order: J gene, D gene, clone size, V gene, CDR3 protein, CDR3 DNA. A D gene is named only where the DNA matches it firmly. A clone size is listed for some rows: how often the clone was seen (once, few, many), or a class if it is expanded.

TRBJ1-2,.,few,TRBV7-8,CASSLGSLYSGYTF,TGTGCCAGCAGCTTAGGTTCACTTTACTCAGGCTACACCTTC
TRBJ1-1,.,.,TRBV11-2,CAGSLVPGRGTEAFF,TGTGCCGGCAGCTTAGTTCCAGGGAGGGGCACTGAAGCTTTCTTT
TRBJ2-7,.,many,TRBV28,CASSFSNSYEQYF,TGTGCCAGCAGTTTTTCTAACTCCTACGAGCAGTACTTC
TRBJ2-1,TRBD1,.,TRBV19,CASSIQGDSEQFF,TGTGCCAGTAGTATCCAAGGGGACAGTGAGCAGTTCTTC
TRBJ2-7,TRBD2,few,TRBV28,CASSLGGLTDYEQYF,TGTGCCAGCAGTTTGGGAGGGTTAACTGACTACGAGCAGTACTTC
TRBJ2-7,TRBD2,many,TRBV15,CATSPGTSGTYEQYF,TGTGCCACCAGCCCAGGGACTAGCGGGACCTACGAGCAGTACTTC
TRBJ2-1,.,few,TRBV28,CASSLPRTSNEQFF,TGTGCCAGCAGTCTACCCCGGACTTCCAATGAGCAGTTCTTC
TRBJ2-3,.,.,TRBV21-1,CASSKDGGLTSTDTQYF,TGTGCCAGCAGCAAAGATGGGGGGCTAACCAGCACAGATACGCAGTATTTT
TRBJ1-1,.,many,TRBV5-1,CASSPYTTMNTEAFF,TGCGCCAGCAGCCCGTACACGACCATGAACACTGAAGCTTTCTTT
TRBJ1-2,.,many,TRBV12-3/TRBV12-4,CASSPGFYGYTF,TGTGCCAGCAGTCCGGGTTTCTATGGCTACACCTTC
TRBJ2-1,TRBD1,.,TRBV29-1,CSVVQGANEQFF,TGCAGCGTTGTACAGGGGGCGAATGAGCAGTTCTTC
TRBJ2-4,.,few,TRBV30,CAWSKEGIQYF,TGTGCCTGGAGTAAGGAAGGCATTCAGTACTTC
TRBJ2-1,.,.,TRBV7-2,CASSQDSSYNEQFF,TGTGCCAGCAGCCAGGACAGCTCCTACAATGAGCAGTTCTTC
TRBJ2-3,.,few,TRBV20-1,CSAKNWQGDFGDPDTQYF,TGCAGTGCTAAGAACTGGCAGGGTGATTTCGGGGACCCAGATACGCAGTATTTT
TRBJ1-6,.,few,TRBV6-1,CASTRRSPQSSYNSPLHF,TGTGCCAGCACCCGGAGGAGTCCTCAGAGCTCCTATAATTCACCCCTCCACTTT
TRBJ1-2,TRBD1,many,TRBV20-1,CSAIDRAGNYGYTF,TGCAGTGCGATCGACAGGGCCGGGAACTATGGCTACACCTTC